The rows below give T cell receptor beta chains drawn from one sample of a study of blood T cell repertoires in COVID-19. Generated by immunoSEQ multiplex PCR, the TCRdb table keeps only in-frame clones and is missing some. The table lists about 160,000 clones, over 65% of them singletons, with roughly 2% in the top ten. Sequenced input: peripheral blood. The receptors were sampled from a man in his sixties or seventies with acute or convalescent COVID-19. CDR3s include the opening cysteine and the closing phenylalanine or tryptophan. The order of the fields is V gene, J gene, D gene, clone size, CDR3 protein, CDR3 DNA. D genes are given only for firm matches. Clone size appears in some rows only: once, few, many, or a class for an expanded clone.

v_call: TRBV27
j_call: TRBJ2-2
d_call: .
clone_size: few
cdr3_aa: CASSLNGAFGGELFF
cdr3_nt: TGTGCCAGCAGTCTTAATGGGGCGTTCGGCGGGGAGCTGTTTTTT

v_call: TRBV27
j_call: TRBJ1-6
d_call: .
clone_size: .
cdr3_aa: CASRLQGSGSPLHF
cdr3_nt: TGTGCCAGCAGGCTCCAGGGGAGCGGATCACCCCTCCACTTT

v_call: TRBV9
j_call: TRBJ1-2
d_call: .
clone_size: .
cdr3_aa: CASSSGISVGYGYTF
cdr3_nt: TGTGCCAGCAGTTCGGGGATTAGCGTCGGCTATGGCTACACCTTC

v_call: TRBV28
j_call: TRBJ1-2
d_call: TRBD1
clone_size: .
cdr3_aa: CASWDRGGYGYTF
cdr3_nt: TGTGCCAGCTGGGACAGGGGTGGGTATGGCTACACCTTC

v_call: TRBV28
j_call: TRBJ1-2
d_call: .
clone_size: many
cdr3_aa: CATGVANYGYTF
cdr3_nt: TGTGCCACAGGGGTAGCTAACTATGGCTACACCTTC

v_call: TRBV7-9
j_call: TRBJ2-1
d_call: TRBD2
clone_size: .
cdr3_aa: CASSSGLAGVRQFF
cdr3_nt: TGTGCCAGCAGCTCCGGACTAGCGGGAGTGAGGCAGTTCTTC

v_call: TRBV24-1
j_call: TRBJ2-5
d_call: TRBD1
clone_size: .
cdr3_aa: CATSDRGTGAGETQYF
cdr3_nt: TGTGCCACCAGTGACCGAGGGACAGGGGCGGGAGAGACCCAGTACTTC

v_call: TRBV2
j_call: TRBJ2-1
d_call: TRBD1
clone_size: once
cdr3_aa: CASSRQGGNEQFF
cdr3_nt: TGTGCCAGCAGTCGACAGGGGGGCAATGAGCAGTTCTTC

v_call: TRBV19
j_call: TRBJ2-7
d_call: TRBD2
clone_size: .
cdr3_aa: CASSKLAGAYEQYF
cdr3_nt: TGTGCCAGTAGTAAACTAGCGGGAGCCTACGAGCAGTACTTC

v_call: TRBV28
j_call: TRBJ2-4
d_call: .
clone_size: .
cdr3_aa: CASRPKAKNIQYF
cdr3_nt: TGTGCCAGCAGACCTAAGGCCAAAAACATTCAGTACTTC

v_call: TRBV28
j_call: TRBJ2-3
d_call: .
clone_size: .
cdr3_aa: CASSLYLADTSTDTQYF
cdr3_nt: TGTGCCAGCAGTCTATACTTAGCAGATACTAGCACAGATACGCAGTATTTT

v_call: TRBV11-2
j_call: TRBJ2-3
d_call: TRBD1
clone_size: .
cdr3_aa: CASGTQGAGLTDTQYF
cdr3_nt: TGTGCCAGCGGCACACAGGGGGCGGGGTTAACAGATACGCAGTATTTT

v_call: TRBV9
j_call: TRBJ1-1
d_call: .
clone_size: .
cdr3_aa: CASSVAGNTEAFF
cdr3_nt: TGTGCCAGCAGCGTAGCGGGTAACACTGAAGCTTTCTTT

v_call: TRBV6-6
j_call: TRBJ2-7
d_call: .
clone_size: many
cdr3_aa: CASSPSYEQYF
cdr3_nt: TGTGCCAGCAGCCCGTCCTACGAGCAGTACTTC